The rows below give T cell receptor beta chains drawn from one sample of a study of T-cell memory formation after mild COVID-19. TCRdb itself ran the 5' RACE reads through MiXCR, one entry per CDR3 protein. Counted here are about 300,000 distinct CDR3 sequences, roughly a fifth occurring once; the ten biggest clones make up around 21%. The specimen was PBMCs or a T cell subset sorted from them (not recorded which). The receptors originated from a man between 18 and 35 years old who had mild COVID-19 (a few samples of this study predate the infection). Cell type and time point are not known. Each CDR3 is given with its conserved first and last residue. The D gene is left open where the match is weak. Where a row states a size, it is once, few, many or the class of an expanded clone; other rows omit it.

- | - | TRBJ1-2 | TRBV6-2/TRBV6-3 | CASSYGLGVYGYTF | TGTGCCAGCAGTTACGGGCTCGGAGTCTATGGCTACACCTTC
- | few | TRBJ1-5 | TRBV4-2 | CASSQPSSNQPQHF | TGTGCCAGCAGCCAACCCAGTAGTAATCAGCCCCAGCATTTT
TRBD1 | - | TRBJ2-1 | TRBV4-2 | CASSQGDRTDYNEQFF | TGTGCCAGCAGCCAAGGGGACAGAACGGACTACAATGAGCAGTTCTTC
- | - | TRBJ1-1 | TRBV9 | CASSVVEGVNTEAFF | TGTGCCAGCAGCGTAGTGGAGGGGGTAAACACTGAAGCTTTCTTT
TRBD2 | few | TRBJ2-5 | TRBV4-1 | CASSHASGGARETQYF | TGCGCCAGCAGCCACGCTAGCGGGGGGGCCCGAGAGACCCAGTACTTC
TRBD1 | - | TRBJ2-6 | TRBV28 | CASRTRTGGLGANVLTF | TGTGCCAGCAGAACAAGGACAGGGGGCCTTGGGGCCAACGTCCTGACTTTC
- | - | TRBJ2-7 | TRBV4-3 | CASSQDSQEYEQYF | TGCGCCAGCAGCCAAGATTCCCAGGAGTACGAGCAGTACTTC
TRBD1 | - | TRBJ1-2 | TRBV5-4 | CASSEGQGLTYGYTF | TGTGCCAGCAGCGAGGGACAGGGGCTTACCTATGGCTACACCTTC
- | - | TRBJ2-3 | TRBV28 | CASTHSVTQYF | TGTGCCAGCACCCATTCGGTCACGCAGTATTTT
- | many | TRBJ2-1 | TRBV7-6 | CASSVSTGRNEQFF | TGTGCCAGCAGCGTAAGCACAGGGCGCAATGAGCAGTTCTTC
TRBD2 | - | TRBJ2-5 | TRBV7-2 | CASSLASLAGSLTQYF | TGTGCCAGCAGCTTAGCCTCACTAGCGGGCTCTTTAACCCAGTACTTC
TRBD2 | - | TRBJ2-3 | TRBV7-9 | CASSVVLAGGADTQYF | TGTGCCAGCAGCGTCGTACTAGCGGGGGGAGCAGATACGCAGTATTTT
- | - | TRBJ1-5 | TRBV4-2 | CASSHNMKGGPGQPQHF | TGTGCCAGCAGCCATAACATGAAGGGGGGGCCGGGTCAGCCCCAGCATTTT
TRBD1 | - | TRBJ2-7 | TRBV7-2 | CASSFLQGDSYEQYF | TGTGCCAGCAGCTTTCTTCAGGGGGACTCCTACGAGCAGTACTTC
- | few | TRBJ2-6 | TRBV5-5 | CASSVGDYSGANVLTF | TGTGCCAGCAGCGTAGGGGATTACTCTGGGGCCAACGTCCTGACTTTC
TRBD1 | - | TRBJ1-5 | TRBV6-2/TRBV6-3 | CASSLTGLNQPQHF | TGTGCCAGCAGCTTGACAGGGCTTAATCAGCCCCAGCATTTT
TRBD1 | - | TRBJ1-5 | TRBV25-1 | CASSDSQGNNQPQHF | TGTGCCAGCAGTGACTCACAGGGGAACAATCAGCCCCAGCATTTT
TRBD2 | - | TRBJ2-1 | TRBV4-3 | CASSREGLAGTKNEQFF | TGCGCCAGCAGCCGAGAAGGCCTAGCGGGGACCAAGAATGAGCAGTTCTTC
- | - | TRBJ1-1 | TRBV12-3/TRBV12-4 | CASSFEALATEAFF | TGTGCCAGCAGTTTCGAGGCGCTGGCCACTGAAGCTTTCTTT
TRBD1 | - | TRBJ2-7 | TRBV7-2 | CASSELGTGYEQYF | TGTGCCAGCAGCGAGTTGGGGACAGGGTACGAGCAGTACTTC
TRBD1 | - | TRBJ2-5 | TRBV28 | CASSTRQGLEETQYF | TGTGCCAGCAGTACAAGACAGGGGTTGGAAGAGACCCAGTACTTC
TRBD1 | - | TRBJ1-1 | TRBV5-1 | CASSLGKWVRGRTEAFF | TGCGCCAGCAGCTTGGGAAAGTGGGTCAGGGGGCGAACTGAAGCTTTCTTT
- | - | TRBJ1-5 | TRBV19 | CASSTHTGTDSNQPQHF | TGTGCCAGTAGTACCCATACCGGGACCGATAGCAATCAGCCCCAGCATTTT
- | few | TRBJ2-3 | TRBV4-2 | CASSYQFSGSDTQYF | TGTGCCAGCAGCTACCAATTCTCAGGCTCAGATACGCAGTATTTT